Below, 7 T cell receptor beta chains from the same sample are listed, as sequenced in a study of blood T cell repertoires in COVID-19. Repertoires were generated with immunoSEQ multiplex PCR, while TCRdb's copy carries only in-frame clones and drops some. The sample has over 100,000 clones, around 78% seen once. Sequencing input: peripheral blood. These receptors were taken from a woman aged 55-70 years with acute or convalescent COVID-19.

This clone was observed a handful of times. The J gene is TRBJ2-1, the V gene TRBV3-1 (or the pseudogene TRBV3-2), with unresolved D. Germline-derived CDR1 and CDR2 are LGHDT and YNNKEL (reference sequence). The CDR3 contains 13 residues. Trimming pared 4 bases from V and 8 bases from J, leaving 12 bases between. CDR3 bases: TGTGCCAGCAGCCTCCCCCCCATCCATGAGCAGTTCTTC. Protein sequence: CASSLPPIHEQFF.

This chain uses TRBV12-5 with TRBJ2-7; D possibly corresponds to TRBD1 (5 bases). This CDR3 is built from 13 residues. CDR1 and CDR2 (germline): LGHNT, FRNRAP. Trimming took 5 bases from V and 1 from J, leaving 9 bases between them. The CDR3 here is CASGARQSYEQYF. The CDR3 nucleotides read TGTGCTAGTGGTGCCCGACAGTCCTACGAGCAGTACTTC.

The rearrangement joins TRBV28 to TRBJ2-5; 7 bases match TRBD1. Germline assignment: CDR1 MDHEN and CDR2 SYDVKM. The CDR3 is 15 amino acids. V lost 7 bases and J lost 2; bases outside the gene matches: 10. This CDR3 is CASKLGGGGQETQYF. The CDR3 coding sequence is TGTGCCAGCAAACTAGGGGGCGGTGGTCAAGAGACCCAGTACTTC.

The chain recombines TRBV28 with TRBJ2-3; 10 bases line up with TRBD1. V dropped 5 bases and J dropped 3; count of bases not matched to a gene: 5. CDR1 and CDR2 from the germline V gene are MDHEN and SYDVKM. The CDR3 loop spans 15 amino acids. This chain's CDR3 is CASSTGTGVTDTQYF. In nucleotides, the CDR3 is TGTGCCAGCAGTACCGGGACAGGGGTAACAGATACGCAGTATTTT.

This clone has a handful of counts. This rearrangement joins TRBV19 to TRBJ1-2; TRBD1 agrees at 9 bases. Germline V gene lookup returns CDR1 LNHDA and CDR2 SQIVND (reference sequence). Trimming at V came to 3 bases and at J to 3 bases, leaving 2 bases not matched to a gene. This CDR3 has 14 residues. CDR3 coding DNA: TGTGCCAGTAGTATGGACAGGGGCCACTATGGCTACACCTTC. It is translated as CASSMDRGHYGYTF. The full variable domain, its missing parts supplied by reference TRBV19 and TRBJ1-2, is DGGITQSPKYLFRKEGQNVTLSCEQNLNHDAMYWYRQDPGQGLRLIYYSQIVNDFQKGDIAEGYSVSREKKESFPLTVTSAQKNPTAFYLCASSMDRGHYGYTFGSGTRLTVV.

This chain uses TRBV7-9 with TRBJ1-4; weak D call: TRBD1 (5 bases). The CDR3 has 16 residues. The ends were cut back, 1 base at V and 8 bases at J, with 17 bases in the middle. CDR1 is SEHNR and CDR2 is FQNEAQ in the germline V gene (reference sequence). Written as DNA, the CDR3 is TGTGCCAGCAGCTTAGAGATGGGGGGATCCAAAGAAAAACTGTTTTTT. Translated, it gives CASSLEMGGSKEKLFF.

CDR3 in DNA: TGTGCCAGCAGCAACCACGGACAGGGTCTCAGAACCCTCCACTTT. Translated, it gives CASSNHGQGLRTLHF. The chain joins TRBV28 to TRBJ1-6; 8 bases are a match to TRBD1. Trimming took 6 bases from V and 14 from J; bases not matched to a gene: 15. CDR3 length equals 15 residues. The germline gives CDR1 MDHEN, CDR2 SYDVKM.